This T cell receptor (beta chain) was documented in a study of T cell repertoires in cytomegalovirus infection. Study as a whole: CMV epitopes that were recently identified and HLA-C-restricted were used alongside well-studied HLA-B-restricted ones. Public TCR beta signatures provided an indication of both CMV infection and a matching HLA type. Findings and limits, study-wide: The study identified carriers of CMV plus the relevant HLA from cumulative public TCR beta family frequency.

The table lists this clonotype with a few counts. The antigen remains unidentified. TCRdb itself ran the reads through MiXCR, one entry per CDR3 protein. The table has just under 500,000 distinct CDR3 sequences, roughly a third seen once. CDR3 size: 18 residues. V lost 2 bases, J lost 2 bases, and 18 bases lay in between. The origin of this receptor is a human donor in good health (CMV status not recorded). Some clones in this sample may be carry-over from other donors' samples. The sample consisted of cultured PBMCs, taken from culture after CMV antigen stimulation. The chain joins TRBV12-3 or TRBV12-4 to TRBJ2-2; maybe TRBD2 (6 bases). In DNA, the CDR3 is TGTGCCAGCAGTTTATTCGAGGGTCGGAGGGGAAACACCGGGGAGCTGTTTTTT. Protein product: CASSLFEGRRGNTGELFF.